This TCR beta chain originates from a study of cytomegalovirus exposure and HLA in healthy donors. Study context: Most genotyped donors, about 81% of about 400, had Caucasian-associated genetic ancestry. Findings of the study overall: Reportedly, TCR beta sequences accurately predicted HLA-A and HLA-B alleles in most subjects. A missense DCLRE1C variant was associated with V- and J-gene trimming of TCR beta chains in a later analysis, and an independent cohort replicated the association.

Use of 60 Vbeta and 13 Jbeta primers characterized the PCR. Profiled with immunoSEQ multiplex PCR; TCRdb holds only in-frame clones, not every one. The table records about 120,000 clones, around 70% of them present only once. This clone was seen only a few times. The target antigen is unknown. There were likely unrecorded immune exposures, though donors were nominally healthy when sampled. The TCR comes from a man aged 40-49 years in good health and CMV-seropositive. The specimen sequenced was PBMCs.

CDR3 protein: CASSEQGNEKLFF. The CDR3 DNA reads TGCGCCAGCTCGGAACAGGGGAATGAAAAACTGTTTTTT. The chain recombines TRBV5-1 with TRBJ1-4; TRBD1 aligns across 7 bases. The CDR3 runs 13 residues. Trimming removed 7 bases from V and 5 bases from J; junction bases left unmatched: 5. Germline CDR1 and CDR2: SGHRS and YFSETQ.